This is a list of T cell receptor beta chains from one sample in a study of response to subunit inactivated influenza vaccine. MiXCR was run by TCRdb on the RT-PCR reads, yielding one entry per CDR3 protein. Of about 570,000 distinct CDR3 sequences listed, roughly 12% are singletons. Specimen: PBMCs from blood, collected on the day of vaccination. These receptor sequences come from a man aged 50 or older who received an inactivated influenza vaccine. CDR3s include the opening cysteine and the closing phenylalanine or tryptophan. The D gene is left open where the match is weak. Only part of the rows carry a size: once, few, many, or a class if the clone is expanded.

v_gene	d_gene	abundance	j_gene	CDR3nt	CDR3aa
TRBV15	NA	NA	TRBJ2-1	TGTGCCACCAGCAGAACACAATCGTCGAGCCGGAGGGCCAATGAGCAGTTCTTC	CATSRTQSSSRRANEQFF
TRBV7-9	TRBD2	few	TRBJ2-3	TGTGCCAGCAGCTTCTTCCTGACGACTAGCGGAACAGATACGCAGTATTTT	CASSFFLTTSGTDTQYF
TRBV5-1	NA	many	TRBJ2-1	TGCGCCAGCAGCTTGTACGGGGGCAGCTCCTACAATGAGCAGTTCTTC	CASSLYGGSSYNEQFF
TRBV2	TRBD1	few	TRBJ1-2	TGTGCCAGCAGGGGACAGGAGTATGGCTACACCTTC	CASRGQEYGYTF
TRBV7-6	TRBD1	NA	TRBJ2-5	TGTGCCAGCAGCTTCCTTGGACAGGCGAGTGTAGAGACCCAGTACTTC	CASSFLGQASVETQYF
TRBV6-5	NA	few	TRBJ2-7	TGTGCCAGCAGTTACGCACAATTCCTCTCCGAGCAGTACTTC	CASSYAQFLSEQYF
TRBV20-1	NA	NA	TRBJ2-5	TGCAGTGCTAGATTCACCGGGACCGTAGAGACCCAGTACTTC	CSARFTGTVETQYF
TRBV6-6	NA	few	TRBJ2-1	TGTGCCAGCAGTTACGTCCAGTATGAGCAGTTCTTC	CASSYVQYEQFF
TRBV12-3/TRBV12-4	NA	NA	TRBJ2-4	TGTGCCAGCACCCCTTCCCTAGGAAACATCCTAGCCAAAAACATTCAGTACTTC	CASTPSLGNILAKNIQYF
TRBV7-2	TRBD2	NA	TRBJ2-5	TGTGCCAGCAGCTCCCCCAGCGGGAGGACGGAGACCCAGTACTTC	CASSSPSGRTETQYF
TRBV6-2/TRBV6-3	TRBD1	NA	TRBJ2-7	TGTGCCAGCAGAACCGGGACAGGGAGGTCCTACGAGCAGTACTTC	CASRTGTGRSYEQYF
TRBV5-1	TRBD1	many	TRBJ2-2	TGCGCCAGCAGCTATCGCTCGCCGGGACAGGGGAGCACCGGGGAGCTGTTTTTT	CASSYRSPGQGSTGELFF
TRBV20-1	TRBD2	few	TRBJ2-1	TGCAGTGCTTTAGCGGGGGGGCCGGGGAGCAATGAGCAGTTCTTC	CSALAGGPGSNEQFF
TRBV5-1	NA	many	TRBJ2-7	TGCGCCAGCAGCTTGGGGGGTACCCTCGGCGACGAGCAGTACTTC	CASSLGGTLGDEQYF
TRBV5-1	NA	many	TRBJ2-1	TGCGCCAGCAGCTCAAAAGGGGGGGGCCCCTCCTACAATGAGCAGTTCTTC	CASSSKGGGPSYNEQFF
TRBV3-1	NA	NA	TRBJ2-5	TGTGCCAGCAGCCAAGACCCAGGCAGCCAAGAGACCCAGTACTTC	CASSQDPGSQETQYF
TRBV12-3/TRBV12-4	NA	NA	TRBJ1-6	TGTGCCAGCAAGGTTCAAAAAGATTCACCCCTCCACTTT	CASKVQKDSPLHF
TRBV4-1	NA	many	TRBJ1-3	TGCGCCAGCAGCCAAGATCCCCGTGCGGACACCATATATTTT	CASSQDPRADTIYF
TRBV9	TRBD2	few	TRBJ2-2	TGTGCCAGCAGCGTCGGTGGGGGACTAGCGGAAACCGGGGAGCTGTTTTTT	CASSVGGGLAETGELFF
TRBV10-3	NA	NA	TRBJ2-3	TGTGCCATCAGACCGGGGACTGGCACAGATACGCAGTATTTT	CAIRPGTGTDTQYF
TRBV12-3/TRBV12-4	NA	many	TRBJ1-3	TGTGCCAGCAGTCCGGCTCTCGGAAACACCATATATTTT	CASSPALGNTIYF
TRBV19	NA	few	TRBJ1-2	TGTGCCAGTAGTATTGGGGGAACGGGGAACTATGGCTACACCTTC	CASSIGGTGNYGYTF
TRBV10-2	NA	many	TRBJ2-7	TGCGCCACTTCGACTAGACGGATCCTTGGCGAGCAGTACTTC	CATSTRRILGEQYF
TRBV6-2/TRBV6-3	NA	few	TRBJ1-1	TGTGCCAGCCGAAGGGCAGGGACCACTGAAGCTTTCTTT	CASRRAGTTEAFF
TRBV5-5	TRBD1	NA	TRBJ2-2	TGTGCCAGCAGCATGGACAGGACGAACACCGGGGAGCTGTTTTTT	CASSMDRTNTGELFF
TRBV6-1	TRBD1	few	TRBJ2-4	TGTGCCAGCAGTACCGGACAGGGTGTCATCATTCAGTACTTC	CASSTGQGVIIQYF
TRBV6-5	NA	NA	TRBJ1-1	TGTGCCAGCAACGGGAGGTACACTGAAGCTTTCTTT	CASNGRYTEAFF
TRBV20-1	TRBD2	NA	TRBJ2-1	TGCAGTGCTAGCTATTCACTAGCGGGAAATGAGCAGTTCTTC	CSASYSLAGNEQFF
TRBV12-3/TRBV12-4	NA	NA	TRBJ2-7	TGTGCCAGCAGTTTATCGAGGGGAGGCGAGCAGTACTTC	CASSLSRGGEQYF
TRBV18	NA	many	TRBJ1-6	TGTGCCAGCTCACGTATGGCAGGGAGTTTGTCGGATTCACCCCTCCACTTT	CASSRMAGSLSDSPLHF
TRBV18	TRBD2	few	TRBJ2-1	TGTGCCAGCTCACCACCGAGAACGGGAGGCGGCTACAATGAGCAGTTCTTC	CASSPPRTGGGYNEQFF
TRBV9	NA	many	TRBJ2-2	TGTGCCAGCAGCGTTGAGGGTTGGACCGGGGAGCTGTTTTTT	CASSVEGWTGELFF
TRBV6-5	NA	NA	TRBJ1-1	TGTGCCAGCAGTTACAGTGGAGGGAGGGCGACTGAAGCTTTCTTT	CASSYSGGRATEAFF
TRBV7-9	TRBD1	few	TRBJ2-7	TGTGCCAGCAGCCGATTCTACGGACAGGGGGCCGTCTACGAGCAGTACTTC	CASSRFYGQGAVYEQYF
TRBV5-5	NA	many	TRBJ1-6	TGTGCCAGCAACCGGGGGCGCGGGAATTCACCCCTCCACTTT	CASNRGRGNSPLHF
TRBV5-5	NA	NA	TRBJ2-1	TGTGCCAGCAGCTTGGTACAGGGACATGAGCAGTTCTTC	CASSLVQGHEQFF
TRBV7-6	NA	NA	TRBJ2-2	TGTGCCAGCACTCCCGGAACGAACACCGGGGAGCTGTTTTTT	CASTPGTNTGELFF
TRBV9	NA	NA	TRBJ2-7	TGTGCCAGCAGCGTAGCTGCAGAGTCCTACGAGCAGTACTTC	CASSVAAESYEQYF
TRBV7-9	NA	many	TRBJ1-4	TGTGCCAGCAGCTTGGGGGCAACTAATGAAAAACTGTTTTTT	CASSLGATNEKLFF
TRBV5-1	NA	NA	TRBJ2-1	TGCGCCAGCATCCTGCAAGGACCCGGGAATGAGCAGTTCTTC	CASILQGPGNEQFF
TRBV25-1	TRBD2	few	TRBJ2-1	TGTGCCAGCAGTGAATTTCAAGCGGGAGATTTGCAGTTCTTC	CASSEFQAGDLQFF
TRBV14	NA	many	TRBJ1-1	TGTGCCAGCGGGAACACTGAAGCTTTCTTT	CASGNTEAFF
TRBV5-1	TRBD1	few	TRBJ1-4	TGCGCCAGCAGCCCACAGGGGACTAATGAAAAACTGTTTTTT	CASSPQGTNEKLFF
TRBV20-1	NA	many	TRBJ2-2	TGCAGTGCCGGATCCCAGGGGAACACCGGGGAGCTGTTTTTT	CSAGSQGNTGELFF
TRBV7-2	TRBD2	NA	TRBJ2-1	TGTGCCAGCAGCTTGCGGGGGGGCCATGAGCAGTTCTTC	CASSLRGGHEQFF
TRBV7-2	TRBD1	few	TRBJ1-1	TGTGCCAGCAGCTTTAGGACAGGGCGATATGTGAACACTGAAGCTTTCTTT	CASSFRTGRYVNTEAFF
TRBV5-1	NA	NA	TRBJ2-1	TGCGCCAGTCGCCAGGACGTCCTATCCTACAATGAGCAGTTCTTC	CASRQDVLSYNEQFF
TRBV5-6	NA	many	TRBJ2-5	TGTGCCAGCAGCTTGTTTGGGGCCCAAGAGACCCAGTACTTC	CASSLFGAQETQYF
TRBV7-6	TRBD2	NA	TRBJ2-3	TGTGCCAGCAGCTGGGGAATCAGCGGGAGGAGAGTAAATACGCAGTATTTT	CASSWGISGRRVNTQYF
TRBV30	TRBD1	NA	TRBJ2-7	TGTGCCTGGAGTGTGCAGGGGGACGAGCAGTACTTC	CAWSVQGDEQYF
TRBV6-2/TRBV6-3	TRBD1	many	TRBJ2-2	TGTGCCAGCAGTTACCTGACAGGGATGCCGAACACCGGGGAGCTGTTTTTT	CASSYLTGMPNTGELFF
TRBV2	NA	NA	TRBJ1-4	TGTGCCAGCAGTGAAGGACGCGGCAAACTGTTTTTT	CASSEGRGKLFF
TRBV21-1	NA	few	TRBJ2-7	TGTGCCAGCAGCATCCCCGGGACCCCGAGGGCCTACTACGAGCAGTACTTC	CASSIPGTPRAYYEQYF
TRBV2	TRBD1	many	TRBJ2-5	TGTGCCAGCAGTACGTCCGGGACAGGGGTAGGAGAGACCCAGTACTTC	CASSTSGTGVGETQYF
TRBV12-3/TRBV12-4	NA	NA	TRBJ2-7	TGTGCCAGCATGGAGGACTCGAACTACGAGCAGTACTTC	CASMEDSNYEQYF
TRBV4-3	TRBD2	many	TRBJ2-1	TGCGCCAGCAGCCAACATTTAGCGGGAGGGGCCTCCTACAATGAGCAGTTCTTC	CASSQHLAGGASYNEQFF
TRBV18	NA	many	TRBJ2-3	TGTGCCAGCTCACCACCGTTTCACGGGAGCACAGATACGCAGTATTTT	CASSPPFHGSTDTQYF
TRBV5-6	TRBD2	NA	TRBJ2-7	TGTGCCAGCAGCCCCTGGGCTAGCGGGAGGGCATCCGAGCAGTACTTC	CASSPWASGRASEQYF
TRBV5-1	NA	NA	TRBJ2-1	TGCGCCAGCAGCTTGCCTGAGGTGGCGGGGCCCCTCTACAATGAGCAGTTCTTC	CASSLPEVAGPLYNEQFF
TRBV7-2	NA	few	TRBJ2-7	TGTGCCAGCAGCTTAGGGAGCGAGAACTACGAGCAGTACTTC	CASSLGSENYEQYF